The next 20 T cell receptor beta chains were all read from a single sample in a study of blood T cell repertoires in COVID-19. The protocol was immunoSEQ multiplex PCR, while the TCRdb copy is restricted to in-frame clones and leaves out a portion. In the table there are some 260,000 clones, around 90% of which are singletons. The specimen was peripheral blood. The origin of the receptors is a woman between 25 and 40 years old with acute or convalescent COVID-19.

Regarding this clone: Different DNA sequences within this sample yield the same CDR3. This sequence joins TRBV18 and TRBJ2-7; 8 bases agree with TRBD1. Looked up from germline, CDR1 is KGHSH and CDR2 is LQKENI. This CDR3 region has 13 residues. Trimming took 4 bases from V and 4 from J; bases not matched to a gene: 3. The CDR3 DNA is TGTGCCAGCTCACGAGACAGGGGATACGAGCAGTACTTC. Protein sequence: CASSRDRGYEQYF.

CDR3 protein: CASSSLRGPGANVLTF. DNA for the CDR3: TGTGCCAGTAGTAGTTTAAGGGGGCCTGGGGCCAACGTCCTGACTTTC. The V call is TRBV19, the J call TRBJ2-6; TRBD1 aligns across 7 bases. CDR1 LNHDA and CDR2 SQIVND come from the germline V gene (reference sequence). Germline trimming cut 4 bases from V and 2 bases from J; bases unmatched to any gene: 5. This CDR3 spans 16 amino acids.

The chain couples TRBV7-2 to TRBJ2-3, with 11 bases matching TRBD2. From germline, CDR1 is SGHTA and CDR2 FQGNSA. With V trimmed by 7 bases and J by 4 bases, 4 bases remained unmatched. The CDR3 extends over 14 amino acids. As DNA, the CDR3 is TGTGCCAGCAAACTAGCGGGAGCCGCAGATACGCAGTATTTT. Encoded protein: CASKLAGAADTQYF. The complete variable domain, with remaining parts taken from reference TRBV7-2 and TRBJ2-3, reads GAGVSQSPSNKVTEKGKDVELRCDPISGHTALYWYRQSLGQGLEFLIYFQGNSAPDKSGLPSDRFSAERTGGSVSTLTIQRTQQEDSAVYLCASKLAGAADTQYFGPGTRLTVL.

This clone was recorded once. The CDR3 region has the DNA TGTGCCAGCAGCTTGGGGTCGGGGAACACTGAAGCTTTCTTT. Translation: CASSLGSGNTEAFF. V is TRBV5-8 and J is TRBJ1-1; unclear D gene. This CDR3 has 14 amino acids. V was cut by 0 bases and J by 1 base, with 7 bases left in between. Germline V gene data show CDR1 as SGHTS and CDR2 as YDEGEE.

The chain joins TRBV30 to TRBJ1-6, with D tentatively TRBD1 (5 bases). CDR3 length equals 13 residues. V was pared by 5 bases and J by 10 bases, with 15 bases between. Per germline, CDR1 GTSNPN and CDR2 SVGIG (reference sequence). CDR3 in DNA: TGTGCCTGGTCTGGGGGGGTAGAGTCACCCCTCCACTTT. Its protein product is CAWSGGVESPLHF.

The CDR3 sequence: CASSQDLDSSYNSPLHF. The CDR3 coding sequence is TGTGCCAGCAGCCAAGATTTGGACAGCTCCTATAATTCACCCCTCCACTTT. The rearrangement links TRBV3-1 (or the pseudogene TRBV3-2) to TRBJ1-6; D may be TRBD1 (6 bases). V was cut by 0 bases and J by 0 bases, with 9 bases left in between. Germline values: CDR1 LGHDT, CDR2 YNNKEL (reference sequence). The CDR3 runs to 17 residues.

V gene TRBV30 combines with J gene TRBJ1-1, with D possibly TRBD1 on 5 matching bases. Germline V CDR1 and CDR2: GTSNPN, SVGIG (reference sequence). Between the trimmed V and J ends, which lost 5 bases and 1 base, there was a span of 17 bases. CDR3 length: 15 residues. CDR3: CAWAGTSSWNTEAFF. CDR3 DNA: TGTGCCTGGGCCGGGACTAGCTCCTGGAACACTGAAGCTTTCTTT.

This clone was seen only a few times. This chain joins TRBV5-8 and TRBJ1-5; possible D gene TRBD1, 6 bases. The V end lost 2 bases, the J end lost 4 bases, and 13 bases lay between the germline ends. The germline CDR1 and CDR2 sequences are SGHTS and YDEGEE. The CDR3 is 15 residues long. CDR3 bases: TGTGCCAGCAGCTTCGGTCGGGGGGCGAATCAGCCCCAGCATTTT. It translates to CASSFGRGANQPQHF.

The chain is built from TRBV10-3 and TRBJ1-1, with TRBD1 matching over 7 bases. Trimming cost V 7 bases and J 4 bases; bases outside gene matches: 6. Per the germline V gene, CDR1 is ENHRY and CDR2 is SYGVKD. The CDR3 is 13 amino acids. The CDR3: CAITLAGGTEAFF. The CDR3 nucleotides are TGTGCCATCACCCTAGCAGGGGGCACTGAAGCTTTCTTT.

This clone was found a few times. The chain employs TRBV27 and TRBJ2-2; 11 bases line up with TRBD2. The CDR3 contains 15 residues. Germline lookup yields CDR1 MNHEY and CDR2 SMNVEV (reference sequence). V lost 7 bases, J lost 7 bases, and 8 bases stayed unmatched. The CDR3 sequence: CASNVLAGVNGELFF. In DNA, the CDR3 is TGTGCCAGCAACGTACTAGCGGGAGTTAACGGGGAGCTGTTTTTT.

This clone was detected once. V is TRBV12-3 or TRBV12-4 and J is TRBJ1-2, with unresolved D. The ends were cut back, 8 bases at V and 4 bases at J, with 14 bases in the middle. The CDR3 is made up of 13 amino acids. The CDR3 nucleotides read TGTGCCAGCGCGGTGAGCGGTCGCTATGGCTACACCTTC. This gives the protein CASAVSGRYGYTF.

The count of this clone is one. This chain uses TRBV5-8 with TRBJ2-7, with D possibly being TRBD2 (5 bases). Germline CDR1 reads SGHTS; CDR2 reads YDEGEE. This CDR3 has 12 residues. V lost 0 bases and J 6 bases, leaving 7 bases between the germline ends. The CDR3 is CASSLGGSEQYF. In DNA form, the CDR3 reads TGTGCCAGCAGCTTGGGAGGGAGCGAGCAGTACTTC.

The chain carries TRBV7-2 and TRBJ2-6; D remains unclear. Germline V CDR1 and CDR2: SGHTA, FQGNSA. The CDR3 covers 15 residues. V lost 5 bases to trimming and J lost 4 bases, with 12 bases between them. The CDR3 loop is CASSLQVAGANVLTF. The CDR3 DNA reads TGTGCCAGCAGCCTTCAGGTCGCCGGGGCCAACGTCCTGACTTTC.

In this sample, this clone turned up once. The chain recombines TRBV10-3 with TRBJ1-2; the match to TRBD1 covers 9 bases. The germline V gene has CDR1 ENHRY and CDR2 SYGVKD. With V trimmed by 1 base and J by 2 bases, 2 bases remained unmatched. CDR3 length: 15 residues. The CDR3 sequence is CAISEWGQGNYGYTF. The CDR3 DNA reads TGTGCCATCAGTGAGTGGGGACAGGGAAACTATGGCTACACCTTC.

The chain uses TRBV7-8 and TRBJ2-7; 10 nucleotides agree with TRBD1. The V gene's germline CDR1 is SGHVS and CDR2 FQNEAQ. Unmatched junction bases numbered 1, after V lost 0 bases and J lost 2 bases. There are 15 residues in the CDR3. As DNA, the CDR3 is TGTGCCAGCAGCTTAGCCGGGACAGGGGCCTACGAGCAGTACTTC. Translated: CASSLAGTGAYEQYF.

This clone was observed a single time. The J gene is TRBJ1-5, the V gene TRBV19; 9 nucleotides align to TRBD1. J was trimmed by 5 bases and V by 2 bases; bases with no gene match: 13. The CDR3 runs 18 residues. CDR1 is LNHDA and CDR2 is SQIVND in the germline V gene (reference sequence). In DNA, the CDR3 is TGTGCCAGTAGTATAACCCCCGGGACAGGGCCTCCCTATCAGCCCCAGCATTTT. As protein: CASSITPGTGPPYQPQHF.

The chain links TRBV5-4 to TRBJ2-1; 9 nucleotides line up with TRBD2. The CDR3 runs to 15 residues. Germline lookup yields CDR1 SGHNT and CDR2 YYREEE (reference sequence). The junction had 6 bases not matched to a gene; V was cut back by 3 bases and J by 5 bases. This CDR3 reads CASSSKREVNNEQFF. CDR3 bases: TGTGCCAGCAGCTCGAAGCGGGAGGTAAACAATGAGCAGTTCTTC. Full variable domain (outside the CDR3, taken from reference TRBV5-4 and TRBJ2-1): ETGVTQSPTHLIKTRGQQVTLRCSSQSGHNTVSWYQQALGQGPQFIFQYYREEENGRGNFPPRFSGLQFPNYSSELNVNALELDDSALYLCASSSKREVNNEQFFGPGTRLTVL.

The V call is TRBV3-1 (or the pseudogene TRBV3-2), the J call TRBJ1-1; D is unresolved. Trimming shortened V by 4 bases and J by 7 bases, and 13 bases separated the two germline ends. The CDR3 extends over 13 amino acids. Germline V CDR1 and CDR2: LGHDT, YNNKEL (reference sequence). CDR3 loop: CASSLRLGLEAFF. The CDR3 DNA follows: TGTGCCAGCAGCCTCAGACTGGGTCTTGAAGCTTTCTTT.

This chain joins TRBV19 and TRBJ2-7, with 11 positions matching TRBD2. V lost 3 bases and J lost 5; bases outside the gene matches: 12. CDR1 LNHDA and CDR2 SQIVND come from the germline V gene (reference sequence). The CDR3 covers 17 residues. CDR3 loop: CASSMALAGVLGHEQYF. Written as DNA, the CDR3 is TGTGCCAGTAGTATGGCACTAGCGGGAGTCCTAGGACACGAGCAGTACTTC.

The V gene is TRBV3-1 (or the pseudogene TRBV3-2), the J gene TRBJ2-3; TRBD2 matches at 7 bases. The V and J ends lost 2 bases and 2 bases, in that order; junction bases with no gene match: 4. CDR1 LGHDT and CDR2 YNNKEL come from the germline V gene (reference sequence). The CDR3 has 15 amino acids. CDR3 region: CASSQIAGDTDTQYF. For the CDR3, the DNA is TGTGCCAGCAGCCAAATTGCGGGAGACACAGATACGCAGTATTTT.